These 17 T cell receptor beta chains share one sample of origin, sequenced in a study of blood T cell repertoires in COVID-19. The repertoire was sequenced with immunoSEQ multiplex PCR; TCRdb's copy has only in-frame clones and lacks some. This table holds about 400,000 clones, less than 90% found once. Specimen: PBMCs or T cells enriched from blood (not recorded which). These receptor sequences come from a woman younger than 45 who had recovered from COVID-19.

This chain uses TRBV5-4 with TRBJ1-2; weak D call: TRBD1 (6 bases). V lost 3 bases and J 3 bases, leaving 15 bases between the germline ends. The CDR3 loop spans 15 amino acids. Germline V CDR1 and CDR2: SGHNT, YYREEE (reference sequence). In nucleotides, the CDR3 is TGTGCCAGCAGCTCAGCGAAGGACAGCGACTATGGCTACACCTTC. It yields the protein CASSSAKDSDYGYTF.

The rearrangement joins TRBV5-4 to TRBJ1-1; the D is unclear. The CDR3 loop spans 17 amino acids. With 7 bases removed from V and 1 base from J, the gap between germline ends came to 23 bases. Germline V gene lookup returns CDR1 SGHNT and CDR2 YYREEE (reference sequence). CDR3 sequence (DNA): TGTGCCAGCGGCCTAAAGGATTCGCGGGGTACGAACACTGAAGCTTTCTTT. This translates into CASGLKDSRGTNTEAFF.

The rearrangement links TRBV29-1 to TRBJ2-7; D perhaps matches TRBD2 (5 bases). V was pared by 3 bases and J by 3 bases, with 9 bases between. CDR3 length: 12 amino acids. Germline assignment: CDR1 SQVTM and CDR2 ANQGSEA. The CDR3 DNA is TGCAGCGTTGAGGGGAGACGCTACGAGCAGTACTTC. Translated: CSVEGRRYEQYF.

The V and J genes are TRBV4-1 and TRBJ1-1; D gene uncertain. Trimming cost V 2 bases and J 6 bases, with 13 bases left between them. CDR3 length: 14 residues. In germline, CDR1 is MGHRA, CDR2 YSYEKL. CDR3 protein: CASSQKSPGAEAFF. For the CDR3, the DNA is TGCGCCAGCAGCCAAAAAAGTCCCGGTGCTGAAGCTTTCTTT.

V and J are TRBV24-1 and TRBJ2-3; tentatively, D is TRBD2 (7 bases). With 5 bases removed from V and 4 bases from J, the gap between germline ends came to 9 bases. The CDR3 covers 13 residues. Looked up from germline, CDR1 is KGHDR and CDR2 is SFDVKD. The CDR3 region has the DNA TGTGCCACCAGTGGCGGGGGCCCAGATACGCAGTATTTT. It encodes CATSGGGPDTQYF.

The genes are TRBV29-1 and TRBJ1-1, with unresolved D. The germline gives CDR1 SQVTM, CDR2 ANQGSEA. The length of the CDR3 is 13 residues. The V end was cut by 7 bases, the J end by 0 bases, with 12 bases between. The chain's CDR3 is CSGRTDLNTEAFF. As DNA, the CDR3 is TGCAGCGGCCGGACGGACTTGAACACTGAAGCTTTCTTT. Complete variable domain (other parts from reference TRBV29-1 and TRBJ1-1): SAVISQKPSRDICQRGTSLTIQCQVDSQVTMMFWYRQQPGQSLTLIATANQGSEATYESGFVIDKFPISRPNLTFSTLTVSNMSPEDSSIYLCSGRTDLNTEAFFGQGTRLTVV.

The CDR3 coding sequence is TGTGCCAGCAGCTTGGATCGACAGGGTACGGCCAGGAGATACACCGGGGAGCTGTTTTTT. Its translation: CASSLDRQGTARRYTGELFF. The V call is TRBV5-5, the J call TRBJ2-2, with TRBD1 matching over 7 bases. The CDR3 sequence is 20 residues long. V lost 0 bases to trimming and J lost 3 bases; unmatched junction nucleotides: 17. CDR1 and CDR2 from the germline V gene are SGHKS and YYEKEE (reference sequence).

The rearrangement joins TRBV7-8 to TRBJ1-1, with TRBD1 matching 10 bases. V trimming: 5 bases; J trimming: 3 bases; junction bases outside the gene matches: 6. The CDR3 is 15 residues long. In germline, CDR1 is SGHVS, CDR2 FQNEAQ. DNA for the CDR3: TGTGCCAGCAGCCTGACAGGGGGCTTGTACACTGAAGCTTTCTTT. This codes for CASSLTGGLYTEAFF.

This chain uses TRBV3-1 (or the pseudogene TRBV3-2) with TRBJ2-5; 12 bases match TRBD2. The CDR3 spans 16 residues. Germline V gene data show CDR1 as LGHDT and CDR2 as YNNKEL (reference sequence). The J segment lost 3 bases and the V segment lost 4 bases, leaving 6 bases of the junction unmatched. The CDR3 sequence is CASSPWASGGEETQYF. CDR3 bases: TGTGCCAGCAGCCCCTGGGCTAGCGGGGGGGAAGAGACCCAGTACTTC.

This sequence joins TRBV7-2 and TRBJ1-5; no definite D call. V was pared by 1 base and J by 4 bases, with 8 bases between. Germline values: CDR1 SGHTA, CDR2 FQGNSA. This CDR3 contains 14 residues. CDR3 DNA: TGTGCCAGCAGCTTAGACAGTACTAATCAGCCCCAGCATTTT. Its protein product is CASSLDSTNQPQHF.

The chain links TRBV3-1 (or the pseudogene TRBV3-2) to TRBJ1-2; TRBD1 aligns across 10 bases. V lost 5 bases, J lost 7 bases, and 7 bases stayed unmatched. Germline loops: CDR1 LGHDT, CDR2 YNNKEL (reference sequence). The CDR3 totals 14 residues. Here the CDR3 reads CASSFGQGEAGYTF. CDR3 nucleotide sequence: TGTGCCAGCAGCTTCGGACAGGGGGAGGCTGGCTACACCTTC.

On this clone itself: Other DNA sequences within the sample encode an identical CDR3. The V and J genes are TRBV19 and TRBJ1-2, with D possibly being TRBD1 (6 bases). There are 13 residues in the CDR3. Germline V gene sequence: CDR1 LNHDA, CDR2 SQIVND (reference sequence). The ends were cut back, 2 bases at V and 2 bases at J, with 6 bases in the middle. CDR3 coding DNA: TGTGCCAGTAGTATAACAGGGAACTATGGCTACACCTTC. This translates into CASSITGNYGYTF.

The V and J genes are TRBV5-1 and TRBJ1-2; D unclear. Germline lookup yields CDR1 SGHRS and CDR2 YFSETQ. CDR3 length: 14 residues. Trimming took 4 bases from V and 6 from J, leaving 16 bases between them. The CDR3: CASSQAQTSNGYTF. The CDR3 DNA reads as TGCGCCAGCAGCCAAGCGCAAACCTCTAATGGCTACACCTTC.

The rearrangement links TRBV30 to TRBJ2-7; TRBD2 agrees at 7 bases. The V gene end was trimmed by 0 bases and the J gene end by 0 bases; junction bases not matched to a gene: 14. This CDR3 has 18 amino acids. Germline loops: CDR1 GTSNPN, CDR2 SVGIG (reference sequence). CDR3 amino acids: CAWSVSWDGRISSYEQYF. CDR3 sequence (DNA): TGTGCCTGGAGTGTATCGTGGGACGGGAGGATCAGCTCCTACGAGCAGTACTTC.

The V and J genes are TRBV18 and TRBJ1-3, with 10 bases that match TRBD1. CDR3 length equals 15 residues. Looked up from germline, CDR1 is KGHSH and CDR2 is LQKENI. V was pared by 6 bases and J by 4 bases, with 6 bases of the junction left unmatched. CDR3 sequence reads: CASSLGTGDGNTIYF. CDR3 nucleotide sequence: TGTGCCAGCTCTCTTGGGACAGGGGACGGAAACACCATATATTTT.

The chain couples TRBV7-2 to TRBJ2-2; D possibly corresponds to TRBD1 (6 bases). CDR1 is SGHTA and CDR2 is FQGNSA in the germline V gene. Trimming removed 5 bases at V and 5 bases at J, with 24 bases between. The CDR3 consists of 18 residues. CDR3 sequence reads: CASSPKRRDIGTTGELFF. For the CDR3, the DNA is TGTGCCAGCAGCCCCAAACGCCGGGACATTGGAACGACCGGGGAGCTGTTTTTT.

This clone came up a few times. J is TRBJ1-2 and V is TRBV11-1; a possible D gene is TRBD1 (6 bases). This CDR3 comprises 13 residues. The germline V and J ends were trimmed by 4 bases and 8 bases, with 14 bases remaining between them. CDR1 is SGHAT, CDR2 FQDESV, per germline (reference sequence). In nucleotides, the CDR3 is TGTGCCAGCAGCTCAGGGACAATGGAGGGCTACACCTTC. Translating gives CASSSGTMEGYTF.